The 20 T cell receptor beta chains given below trace back to one sample, sequenced in a study of cytomegalovirus exposure and HLA in healthy donors. It was with 60 Vbeta and 13 Jbeta primers that the PCR ran. Sequencing was performed with immunoSEQ multiplex PCR; in TCRdb, only in-frame clones are kept and a portion is missing. The repertoire includes about 100,000 clones, 76% of them detected once, and 4% sits in the top ten. The sequenced sample consisted of PBMCs. Receptors were obtained from a woman in her fifties or sixties in good health and CMV-seropositive.

This clone turned up a few times. The genes are TRBV28 and TRBJ2-7, with D hard to call. Germline V gene sequence: CDR1 MDHEN, CDR2 SYDVKM. This CDR3 is 12 amino acids long. The ends were cut back, 3 bases at V and 3 bases at J, with 6 bases in the middle. CDR3: CASSFTSYEQYF. CDR3 DNA: TGTGCCAGCAGTTTTACGAGCTACGAGCAGTACTTC.

This sequence joins TRBV7-3 and TRBJ2-5, with D possibly TRBD1 on 6 matching bases. Trimming stripped 5 bases from V and 4 bases from J, with 11 bases between. The CDR3 is made up of 13 amino acids. The germline CDR1 and CDR2 sequences are SGHTA and FQGTGA. As DNA, the CDR3 is TGTGCCAGCAGCCAGGACAGACGAGAGACCCAGTACTTC. This gives the protein CASSQDRRETQYF. The whole variable domain, remainder taken from reference TRBV7-3 and TRBJ2-5, is GAGVSQTPSNKVTEKGKYVELRCDPISGHTALYWYRQSLGQGPEFLIYFQGTGAADDSGLPNDRFFAVRPEGSVSTLKIQRTERGDSAVYLCASSQDRRETQYFGPGTRLLVL.

The V gene is TRBV6-1, the J gene TRBJ2-3, with D possibly matching TRBD2 (5 bases). The V and J ends lost 0 bases and 3 bases respectively, with 13 bases between them. This CDR3 has 16 amino acids. CDR1 and CDR2 from the germline V gene are MNHNS and SASEGT. The CDR3 DNA follows: TGTGCCAGCAGTGAAGCAGCGAAACTAGGGACAGATACGCAGTATTTT. It encodes CASSEAAKLGTDTQYF.

The chain links TRBV6-1 to TRBJ2-3, with 9 bases identical to TRBD2. The germline gives CDR1 MNHNS, CDR2 SASEGT. This CDR3 has 16 amino acids. The junction had 6 bases not matched to a gene; V was cut back by 4 bases and J by 1 base. The CDR3 region is CASSGSIAGGTDTQYF. CDR3 DNA: TGTGCCAGCAGTGGATCGATAGCGGGAGGCACAGATACGCAGTATTTT.

This rearrangement joins TRBV19 to TRBJ1-1, with D maybe TRBD1 (5 bases). CDR1 LNHDA and CDR2 SQIVND come from the germline V gene (reference sequence). V was trimmed by 0 bases and J by 4 bases, leaving 6 bases between them. The CDR3 is 13 residues long. CDR3 sequence: CASSIDGGTEAFF. The CDR3 bases are TGTGCCAGTAGTATAGACGGGGGCACTGAAGCTTTCTTT.

V usage is TRBV11-2 and J usage is TRBJ1-4; 7 positions agree with TRBD1. V shed 3 bases and J 5 bases; nucleotides not matched to a gene: 6. From germline, CDR1 is SGHAT and CDR2 FQNNGV. The CDR3 covers 15 residues. The CDR3 region has the DNA TGTGCCAGCAGCTTTATGACAGGGAGAAATGAAAAACTGTTTTTT. Its translation: CASSFMTGRNEKLFF.

V gene TRBV7-3 combines with J gene TRBJ2-1; 7 bases agree with TRBD1. This CDR3 is built from 17 residues. V dropped 2 bases and J dropped 1; count of bases not matched to a gene: 8. Germline values: CDR1 SGHTA, CDR2 FQGTGA. The CDR3 region has the DNA TGTGCCAGCAGCTTAGTGGGGACAGCCCTTTCCTACAATGAGCAGTTCTTC. Translating it yields CASSLVGTALSYNEQFF.

Regarding this clone: Other DNA sequences in the same sample also yield this CDR3. The V call is TRBV9, the J call TRBJ1-2, with 7 bases aligning to TRBD1. CDR1 is SGDLS and CDR2 is YYNGEE in the germline V gene. Trimming took 0 bases from V and 5 from J; bases not matched to a gene: 7. This CDR3 spans 15 amino acids. The CDR3 nucleotides are TGTGCCAGCAGCGTAGGGAGGACAGGAGGGTATGGCTACACCTTC. Protein: CASSVGRTGGYGYTF.

The chain couples TRBV2 to TRBJ2-3; D is possibly TRBD2 (6 bases). CDR3 length equals 14 residues. The V gene lost 6 bases and the J gene lost 1 base, with 11 bases spanning the gap. CDR1 and CDR2 from the germline V gene are SNHLY and FYNNEI. The CDR3 nucleotides read TGTGCCAGCAGACCCGGGGGTCGCACAGATACGCAGTATTTT. Protein: CASRPGGRTDTQYF.

The J gene is TRBJ2-1, the V gene TRBV5-4; 7 bases agree with TRBD2. J was trimmed by 3 bases and V by 0 bases; bases with no gene match: 6. CDR1 is SGHNT and CDR2 is YYREEE in the germline V gene (reference sequence). This CDR3 has 16 residues. This chain's CDR3 is CASSLGGGPHYNEQFF. For the CDR3, the DNA is TGTGCCAGCAGCTTGGGGGGGGGACCCCACTACAATGAGCAGTTCTTC.

The table lists this clone with a few counts. The rearrangement joins TRBV2 to TRBJ1-1; D not resolved. Trimming left V 8 bases short and J 5 bases short, with 21 bases between. This CDR3 spans 15 amino acids. Per germline, CDR1 SNHLY and CDR2 FYNNEI. CDR3 DNA sequence: TGTGCCAGCGGGTTTACGGGCCCGAGCGGTACTGAAGCTTTCTTT. Its protein product is CASGFTGPSGTEAFF.

The chain has TRBV15 and TRBJ2-1; TRBD2 agrees at 11 bases. CDR1 LNHNV and CDR2 YYDKDF come from the germline V gene (reference sequence). V lost 3 bases, J lost 9 bases, and 10 bases stayed unmatched. The CDR3 has 16 amino acids. The CDR3, as DNA: TGTGCCACCAGCAGGTCGGGACTAGCGGCCTCCGGTGAGCAGTTCTTC. Protein sequence: CATSRSGLAASGEQFF. Using reference TRBV15 and TRBJ2-1 for the parts outside the CDR3, the full variable domain is DAMVIQNPRYQVTQFGKPVTLSCSQTLNHNVMYWYQQKSSQAPKLLFHYYDKDFNNEADTPDNFQSRRPNTSFCFLDIRSPGLGDTAMYLCATSRSGLAASGEQFFGPGTRLTVL.

The chain joins TRBV7-9 to TRBJ2-3; 10 bases are shared with TRBD1. Germline V gene lookup returns CDR1 SEHNR and CDR2 FQNEAQ (reference sequence). The V and J ends lost 3 bases and 4 bases, in that order; junction bases with no gene match: 7. The CDR3 has 16 amino acids. CDR3 amino acids: CASSFSDRGAADTQYF. The CDR3 nucleotides read TGTGCCAGCAGCTTTTCGGACAGGGGGGCCGCAGATACGCAGTATTTT. The entire variable domain, with the rest obtained from reference TRBV7-9 and TRBJ2-3, is as follows: DTGVSQNPRHKITKRGQNVTFRCDPISEHNRLYWYRQTLGQGPEFLTYFQNEAQLEKSRLLSDRFSAERPKGSFSTLEIQRTEQGDSAMYLCASSFSDRGAADTQYFGPGTRLTVL.

The chain uses TRBV15 and TRBJ1-6; 7 nucleotides align to TRBD1. The ends lost 1 base at V and 9 bases at J; junction bases unmatched: 3. The CDR3 has 14 residues. The germline V gene has CDR1 LNHNV and CDR2 YYDKDF (reference sequence). The CDR3 here is CATSRGTGVSPLHF. DNA of the CDR3: TGTGCCACCAGCAGAGGAACAGGGGTTTCACCCCTCCACTTT.

J is TRBJ1-4 and V is TRBV4-1; 10 nucleotides align to TRBD1. There are 16 residues in the CDR3. Germline trimming cut 1 base from V and 4 bases from J; bases unmatched to any gene: 3. Germline lookup yields CDR1 MGHRA and CDR2 YSYEKL. For the CDR3, the DNA is TGCGCCAGCAGCCAAGCGGGACAGGGGCTTAATGAAAAACTGTTTTTT. As protein: CASSQAGQGLNEKLFF.

This chain connects TRBV19 to TRBJ1-2; 8 positions agree with TRBD1. This CDR3 region has 12 residues. The germline CDR1 and CDR2 sequences are LNHDA and SQIVND (reference sequence). The junction had 6 bases not matched to a gene; V was cut back by 7 bases and J by 8 bases. CDR3 residues: CASTDRVDGYTF. CDR3 bases: TGTGCCAGTACGGACAGGGTGGACGGCTACACCTTC.

Comment on this clone: The same CDR3 arises from other DNA sequences in this sample as well. The V call is TRBV27, the J call TRBJ2-7; TRBD1 might be the D (6 bases). Germline loops: CDR1 MNHEY, CDR2 SMNVEV (reference sequence). Trimming took off 8 bases at V and 6 bases at J, with 11 bases between the two ends. The CDR3 is 11 residues long. The CDR3 reads CASATGSEQYF. The CDR3 nucleotides read TGTGCCAGCGCAACAGGGAGCGAGCAGTACTTC.

The J gene is TRBJ1-1, the V gene TRBV6-6; 8 bases are shared with TRBD1. J was trimmed by 3 bases and V by 6 bases; bases with no gene match: 9. CDR3 length: 15 amino acids. Germline-derived CDR1 and CDR2 are MNHNY and SVGAGI (reference sequence). The CDR3 DNA reads as TGTGCCAGCAGCCATGGAGGACAGGGTCACACTGAAGCTTTCTTT. Its protein is CASSHGGQGHTEAFF.

In its sample, this clone was seen a few times. The V call is TRBV5-6, the J call TRBJ1-6; 7 positions agree with TRBD1. V lost 4 bases to trimming and J lost 6 bases; unmatched junction nucleotides: 7. The CDR3 sequence is 15 residues long. Germline V lookup: CDR1 SGHDT, CDR2 YYEEEE. The CDR3 loop is CASSRTTGSNSPLHF. The CDR3 DNA reads TGTGCCAGCAGCCGAACGACAGGGAGTAATTCACCCCTCCACTTT.

Only a few counts were recorded for this clone. The rearrangement uses TRBV6-4 and TRBJ2-7, with D possibly TRBD2 on 5 matching bases. The CDR3 covers 16 residues. V was clipped by 0 bases and J by 2 bases, with 14 bases between them. Looked up from germline, CDR1 is MRHNA and CDR2 is SNTAGT. In DNA, the CDR3 is TGTGCCAGCAGTGACTCGAGGGAACCAGCTCCCTACGAGCAGTACTTC. It is translated as CASSDSREPAPYEQYF.